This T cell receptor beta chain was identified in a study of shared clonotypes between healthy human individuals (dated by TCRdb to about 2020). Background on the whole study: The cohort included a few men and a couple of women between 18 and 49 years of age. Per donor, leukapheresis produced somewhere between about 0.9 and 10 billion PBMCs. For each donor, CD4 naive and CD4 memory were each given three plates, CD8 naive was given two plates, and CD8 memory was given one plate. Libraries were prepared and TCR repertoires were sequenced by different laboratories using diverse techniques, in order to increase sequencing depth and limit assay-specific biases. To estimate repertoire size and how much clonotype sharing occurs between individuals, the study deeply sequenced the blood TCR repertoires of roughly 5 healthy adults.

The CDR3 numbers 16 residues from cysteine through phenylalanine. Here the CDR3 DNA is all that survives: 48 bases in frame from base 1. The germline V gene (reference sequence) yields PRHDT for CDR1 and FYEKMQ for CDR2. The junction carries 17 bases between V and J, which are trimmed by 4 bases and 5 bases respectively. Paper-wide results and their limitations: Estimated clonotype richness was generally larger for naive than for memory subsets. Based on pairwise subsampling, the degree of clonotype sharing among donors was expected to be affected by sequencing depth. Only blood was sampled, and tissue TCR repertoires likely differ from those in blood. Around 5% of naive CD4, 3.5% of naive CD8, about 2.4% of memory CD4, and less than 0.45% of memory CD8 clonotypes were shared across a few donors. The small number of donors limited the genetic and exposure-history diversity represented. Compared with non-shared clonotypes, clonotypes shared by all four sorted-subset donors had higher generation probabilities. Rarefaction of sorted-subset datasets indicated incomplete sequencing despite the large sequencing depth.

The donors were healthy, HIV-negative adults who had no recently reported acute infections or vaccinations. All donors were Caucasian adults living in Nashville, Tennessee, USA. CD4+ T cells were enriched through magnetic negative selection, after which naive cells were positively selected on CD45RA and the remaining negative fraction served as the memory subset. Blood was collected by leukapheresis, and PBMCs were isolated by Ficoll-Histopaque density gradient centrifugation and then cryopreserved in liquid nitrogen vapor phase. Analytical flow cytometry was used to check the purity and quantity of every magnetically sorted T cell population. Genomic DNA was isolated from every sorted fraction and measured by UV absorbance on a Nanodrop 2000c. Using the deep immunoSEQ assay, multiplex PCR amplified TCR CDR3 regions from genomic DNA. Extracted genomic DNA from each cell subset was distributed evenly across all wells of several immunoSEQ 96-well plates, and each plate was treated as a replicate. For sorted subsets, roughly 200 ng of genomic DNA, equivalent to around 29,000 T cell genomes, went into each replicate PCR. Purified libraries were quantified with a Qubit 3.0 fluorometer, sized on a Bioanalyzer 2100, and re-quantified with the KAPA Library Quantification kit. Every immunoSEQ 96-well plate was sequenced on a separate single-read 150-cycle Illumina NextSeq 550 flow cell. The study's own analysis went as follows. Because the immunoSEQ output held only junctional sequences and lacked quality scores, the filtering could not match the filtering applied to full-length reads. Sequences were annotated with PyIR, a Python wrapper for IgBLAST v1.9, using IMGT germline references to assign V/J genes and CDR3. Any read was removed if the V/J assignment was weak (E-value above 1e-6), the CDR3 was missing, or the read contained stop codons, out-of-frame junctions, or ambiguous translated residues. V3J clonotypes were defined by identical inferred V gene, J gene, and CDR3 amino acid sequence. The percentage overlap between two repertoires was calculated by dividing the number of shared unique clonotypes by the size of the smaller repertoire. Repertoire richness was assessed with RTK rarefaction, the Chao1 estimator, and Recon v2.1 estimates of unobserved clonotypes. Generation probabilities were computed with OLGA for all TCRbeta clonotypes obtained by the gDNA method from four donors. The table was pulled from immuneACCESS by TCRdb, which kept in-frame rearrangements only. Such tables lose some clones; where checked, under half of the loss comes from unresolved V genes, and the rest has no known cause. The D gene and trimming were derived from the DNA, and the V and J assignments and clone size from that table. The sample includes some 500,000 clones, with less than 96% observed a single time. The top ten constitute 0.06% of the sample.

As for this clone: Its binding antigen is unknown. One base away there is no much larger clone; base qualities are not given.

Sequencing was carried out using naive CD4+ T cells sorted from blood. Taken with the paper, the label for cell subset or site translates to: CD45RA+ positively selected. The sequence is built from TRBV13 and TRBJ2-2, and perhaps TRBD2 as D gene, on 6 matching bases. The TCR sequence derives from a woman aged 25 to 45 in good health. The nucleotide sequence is TGTGCCAGCAGCTACCCCTCGGCGGGACGAACCGGGGAGCTGTTTTTT. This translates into CASSYPSAGRTGELFF.